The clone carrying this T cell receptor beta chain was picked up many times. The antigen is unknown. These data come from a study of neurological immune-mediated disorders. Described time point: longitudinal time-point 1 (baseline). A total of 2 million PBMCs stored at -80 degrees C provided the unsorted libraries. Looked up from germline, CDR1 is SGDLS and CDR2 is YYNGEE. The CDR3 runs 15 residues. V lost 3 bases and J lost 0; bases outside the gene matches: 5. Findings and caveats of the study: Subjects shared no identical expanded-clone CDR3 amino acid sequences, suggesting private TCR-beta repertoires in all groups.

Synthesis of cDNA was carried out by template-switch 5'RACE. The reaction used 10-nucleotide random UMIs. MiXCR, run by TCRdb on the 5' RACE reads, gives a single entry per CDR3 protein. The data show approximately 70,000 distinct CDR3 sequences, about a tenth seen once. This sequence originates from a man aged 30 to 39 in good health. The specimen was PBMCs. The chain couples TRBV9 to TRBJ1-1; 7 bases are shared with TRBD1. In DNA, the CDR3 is TGTGCCAGCAGCGCCAGGGGACAGCTGAACACTGAAGCTTTCTTT. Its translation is CASSARGQLNTEAFF.